This T cell receptor beta chain was recorded in a study of early T cells in non-severe SARS-CoV-2 infection. TCRdb used MiXCR to reprocess the 5' RACE reads, holding one entry per CDR3 protein. The table records 30,000 to 40,000 distinct CDR3 sequences, 5% to 6.5% of them present only once. This clonotype was found many times. The length of the CDR3 is 15 residues. J was trimmed by 6 bases and V by 5 bases; bases with no gene match: 13. Germline lookup yields CDR1 MDHEN and CDR2 SYDVKM. This receptor was taken from an adult who was a healthcare worker with PCR-confirmed SARS-CoV-2 infection or an uninfected control (not recorded which). V usage is TRBV28 and J usage is TRBJ2-7; TRBD2 aligns across 7 bases. The sample comprised whole blood. CDR3 amino acids: CASSPSGTWGVEQYF. The CDR3, as DNA: TGTGCCAGCAGTCCCAGCGGGACTTGGGGAGTCGAGCAGTACTTC.